Following are 32 T cell receptor beta chains from one sample sequenced in a study of T cells after yellow fever vaccination. MiXCR, applied by TCRdb to the 5' RACE reads, yields one record per CDR3 protein. The sample lists fewer than 350,000 distinct CDR3 sequences, less than 4.5% seen once, with 23% in the top ten. Sequenced here: PBMCs, sampled on the day of the yellow fever booster vaccination. These receptors originate from a man younger than 35 who received the YFV17D yellow fever vaccine.

There are a few counts of this clonotype. The J gene is TRBJ1-2, the V gene TRBV28; 7 nucleotides align to TRBD1. Germline assignment: CDR1 MDHEN and CDR2 SYDVKM. The CDR3 sequence is 13 residues long. V dropped 6 bases and J dropped 6; count of bases not matched to a gene: 7. The CDR3 protein is CASRVTGSHGYTF. In DNA, the CDR3 is TGTGCCAGCAGAGTGACAGGGTCCCATGGCTACACCTTC.

This clonotype was seen repeatedly, ten times or more. The chain employs TRBV7-2 and TRBJ2-1, with 11 bases matching TRBD1. The CDR3 consists of 14 residues. V was clipped by 4 bases and J by 6 bases; unmatched bases: 2. The germline CDR1 and CDR2 sequences are SGHTA and FQGNSA. CDR3 residues: CASSWDRGGNEQFF. The CDR3 nucleotides are TGTGCCAGCAGCTGGGACAGGGGGGGCAATGAGCAGTTCTTC.

At least ten counts were recorded for this clonotype. The rearrangement joins TRBV5-1 to TRBJ2-3, with 9 bases aligning to TRBD1. Germline V gives CDR1 SGHRS, CDR2 YFSETQ. V lost 2 bases, J lost 4 bases, and 5 bases stayed unmatched. The CDR3 has 15 residues. This CDR3 reads CASSLQGAIADTQYF. In DNA, the CDR3 is TGCGCCAGCAGCTTACAGGGGGCTATCGCAGATACGCAGTATTTT.

This clonotype was found many times. The chain recombines TRBV18 with TRBJ1-3, with unresolved D. Per germline, CDR1 KGHSH and CDR2 LQKENI. The V end was cut by 2 bases, the J end by 3 bases, with 8 bases between. The CDR3 totals 14 residues. CDR3 loop: CASSPTGFGNTIYF. The CDR3 DNA sequence: TGTGCCAGCTCACCAACGGGATTTGGAAACACCATATATTTT. Variable domain in full (rest from reference TRBV18 and TRBJ1-3): NAGVMQNPRHLVRRRGQEARLRCSPMKGHSHVYWYRQLPEEGLKFMVYLQKENIIDESGMPKERFSAEFPKEGPSILRIQQVVRGDSAAYFCASSPTGFGNTIYFGEGSWLTVV.

The table lists this clonotype with a few counts. The chain combines TRBV12-3 or TRBV12-4 with TRBJ1-6; no clear D. Trimming stripped 0 bases from V and 9 bases from J, with 15 bases between. The CDR3 sequence is 16 residues long. The CDR3 coding sequence is TGTGCCAGCAGTTTAGCCGGAAATTTCGGGGTTTCACCCCTCCACTTT. Translation: CASSLAGNFGVSPLHF.

This clonotype was counted at least ten times. V is TRBV11-3 and J is TRBJ2-3, with 9 nucleotides matching TRBD1. The germline CDR1 and CDR2 sequences are SGHNT and YENEEA. The CDR3 consists of 18 residues. J was trimmed by 8 bases and V by 1 base; bases with no gene match: 16. This chain's CDR3 is CASSLGGQGPSSQFTQYF. The CDR3 DNA follows: TGTGCCAGCAGCTTAGGTGGACAGGGGCCCTCCTCACAGTTTACGCAGTATTTT.

This clonotype was found many times. This chain uses TRBV7-2 with TRBJ2-2, with 7 bases aligning to TRBD1. This CDR3 has 15 amino acids. With V trimmed by 3 bases and J by 4 bases, 5 bases remained unmatched. In germline, CDR1 is SGHTA, CDR2 FQGNSA. CDR3 bases: TGTGCCAGCAGCTTCCGGACAGGCGTCACCGGGGAGCTGTTTTTT. It yields the protein CASSFRTGVTGELFF. The full variable domain, with the rest looked up from reference TRBV7-2 and TRBJ2-2, is GAGVSQSPSNKVTEKGKDVELRCDPISGHTALYWYRQSLGQGLEFLIYFQGNSAPDKSGLPSDRFSAERTGGSVSTLTIQRTQQEDSAVYLCASSFRTGVTGELFFGEGSRLTVL.

The J gene is TRBJ2-6, the V gene TRBV18; TRBD1 agrees at 7 bases. With 0 bases clipped from V and 3 bases from J, the junction kept 5 bases outside the gene matches. This CDR3 is 17 amino acids long. Per the germline V gene, CDR1 is KGHSH and CDR2 is LQKENI. CDR3 nucleotides: TGTGCCAGCTCACCACCGGACAGGCTCATTGGGGCCAACGTCCTGACTTTC. Protein: CASSPPDRLIGANVLTF.

This clonotype was seen at least ten times. J is TRBJ1-2 and V is TRBV3-1, with D maybe TRBD1 (5 bases). The CDR3 sequence is 14 residues long. Germline V CDR1 and CDR2: LGHDT, YNNKEL (reference sequence). With 4 bases removed from V and 4 bases from J, the gap between germline ends came to 13 bases. The DNA for the CDR3 is TGTGCCAGCAGCCTCGGGACCTCGCGCTATGGCTACACCTTC. It is translated as CASSLGTSRYGYTF.

CDR3 sequence: CASRLRGFRDTEAFF. The CDR3 DNA sequence: TGTGCCAGCAGGCTCAGGGGATTCCGGGACACTGAAGCTTTCTTT. The chain joins TRBV7-2 to TRBJ1-1; D might be TRBD1 (6 bases). The CDR3 totals 15 residues. The V gene lost 6 bases and the J gene lost 3 bases, with 17 bases spanning the gap. CDR1 is SGHTA, CDR2 FQGNSA, per germline. Supplemented by reference TRBV7-2 and TRBJ1-1, the full variable domain reads GAGVSQSPSNKVTEKGKDVELRCDPISGHTALYWYRQSLGQGLEFLIYFQGNSAPDKSGLPSDRFSAERTGGSVSTLTIQRTQQEDSAVYLCASRLRGFRDTEAFFGQGTRLTVV.

The genes are TRBV14 and TRBJ1-1, with no clear D. V gave up 3 bases and J gave up 1 base, with 12 bases separating them. This CDR3 is 15 amino acids long. Germline V gene sequence: CDR1 SGHDN, CDR2 FVKESK. The CDR3 spells CASSHPVEANTEAFF. The CDR3 coding sequence is TGTGCCAGCAGCCACCCCGTGGAGGCGAACACTGAAGCTTTCTTT.

This clonotype was recorded many times. The rearrangement uses TRBV10-3 and TRBJ2-3; D remains unclear. Germline V gene data show CDR1 as ENHRY and CDR2 as SYGVKD. Trimming shortened V by 0 bases and J by 3 bases, and 10 bases separated the two germline ends. This CDR3 has 15 amino acids. CDR3 nucleotide sequence: TGTGCCATCAGTGAGTCGGGCCAAGGGACAGATACGCAGTATTTT. It translates to CAISESGQGTDTQYF.

In its sample, this clonotype was seen many times. The rearrangement uses TRBV18 and TRBJ1-2; 9 positions match TRBD1. The ends lost 3 bases at V and 2 bases at J; junction bases unmatched: 1. This CDR3 has 14 residues. CDR1 is KGHSH, CDR2 LQKENI, per germline. CDR3 bases: TGTGCCAGCTCACCCGGGACAGGGAACTATGGCTACACCTTC. This sequence encodes CASSPGTGNYGYTF.

The chain combines TRBV20-1 with TRBJ2-7, with D maybe TRBD2 (5 bases). The CDR3 consists of 14 residues. V lost 0 bases and J lost 3, with 12 bases in between. The germline V gene has CDR1 DFQATT and CDR2 SNEGSKA (reference sequence). CDR3 bases: TGCAGTGCTAGAGACTCCGGGATCAACTACGAGCAGTACTTC. It specifies CSARDSGINYEQYF.

The rearrangement links TRBV12-3 or TRBV12-4 to TRBJ2-6, with 10 positions matching TRBD1. Trimming removed 5 bases from V and 7 bases from J; junction bases left unmatched: 11. The CDR3 covers 17 residues. CDR3 amino acids: CASSPGQGILGANVLTF. In DNA form, the CDR3 reads TGTGCCAGCAGTCCGGGACAGGGGATTTTAGGAGCCAACGTCCTGACTTTC.

On this clonotype: A much bigger clone sits one base away, suggesting this may be a read error. The rearrangement joins TRBV20-1 to TRBJ1-1; no clear D gene. In germline, CDR1 is DFQATT, CDR2 SNEGSKA (reference sequence). The CDR3 consists of 15 residues. CDR3 coding DNA: TGCAGGCCCCTCCATCAGCTAGGAGGGAACACTGAAACTTTCTTT. It codes for CRPLHQLGGNTETFF.

This clonotype was counted at least ten times. The genes are TRBV4-3 and TRBJ1-6; the D is unclear. CDR1 LGHNA and CDR2 YSLEER come from the germline V gene. The V end was cut by 1 base, the J end by 4 bases, with 8 bases between. This CDR3 comprises 15 residues. The CDR3 sequence: CASSQGLGYNSPLHF. CDR3 coding DNA: TGCGCCAGCAGCCAAGGCCTAGGTTATAATTCACCCCTCCACTTT.

This clonotype was detected a few times. CDR3 nucleotides: TGCGCCAGCAGCCCCCTCGGGACAGGTGGTAATAAATACACCATATATTTT. It is translated as CASSPLGTGGNKYTIYF. The chain recombines TRBV5-1 with TRBJ1-3, with 8 bases fitting TRBD1. CDR1 is SGHRS, CDR2 YFSETQ, per germline. The CDR3 runs 17 residues. Losses at the gene ends were 4 bases for V and 8 bases for J; bases not matched to a gene: 17. Complete variable domain (other parts from reference TRBV5-1 and TRBJ1-3): KAGVTQTPRYLIKTRGQQVTLSCSPISGHRSVSWYQQTPGQGLQFLFEYFSETQRNKGNFPGRFSGRQFSNSRSEMNVSTLELGDSALYLCASSPLGTGGNKYTIYFGEGSWLTVV.

Comments on this clonotype: This may be a read error, as it is one base from a much larger clone. The chain recombines TRBV20-1 with TRBJ2-1, with D uncertain. Trimming left V 1 base short and J 11 bases short, with 9 bases between. This CDR3 spans 11 amino acids. Germline loops: CDR1 DFQATT, CDR2 SNEGSKA (reference sequence). CDR3 bases: TGCAGTGCTAGAGTTGTGAATCAGCAGTTCTTC. Translated: CSARVVNQQFF.

This clonotype was counted many times. This sequence joins TRBV6-5 and TRBJ1-3, with D possibly being TRBD1 (5 bases). Germline CDR1 is MNHEY and CDR2 is SVGAGI. Trimming pared 0 bases from V and 0 bases from J, leaving 9 bases between. The CDR3 extends over 16 amino acids. CDR3 nucleotides: TGTGCCAGCAGTTACTCTACAGGCAGCTCTGGAAACACCATATATTTT. Encoded protein: CASSYSTGSSGNTIYF.

This rearrangement joins TRBV5-1 to TRBJ1-1; possible D gene TRBD1, 6 bases. The CDR3 has 14 amino acids. With 3 bases removed from V and 0 bases from J, the gap between germline ends came to 9 bases. Germline assignment: CDR1 SGHRS and CDR2 YFSETQ. The CDR3 DNA is TGCGCCAGCAGCTCGGGACACCTGAACACTGAAGCTTTCTTT. The encoded protein is CASSSGHLNTEAFF.

The rearrangement links TRBV20-1 to TRBJ2-1, with 9 bases identical to TRBD2. There are 14 residues in the CDR3. CDR1 is DFQATT, CDR2 SNEGSKA, per germline (reference sequence). The chain's CDR3 is CSERRSGGHNEQFF. DNA for the CDR3: TGCAGCGAGCGAAGAAGCGGGGGGCACAATGAGCAGTTCTTC.

This clonotype came up many times. The chain is built from TRBV12-3 or TRBV12-4 and TRBJ1-6, with D uncertain. Trimming stripped 3 bases from V and 9 bases from J, with 6 bases between. The CDR3 covers 12 residues. The CDR3 is CASSFALSPLHF. Here the CDR3 DNA reads TGTGCCAGCAGTTTTGCACTTTCACCCCTCCACTTT.

The chain couples TRBV12-3 or TRBV12-4 to TRBJ1-3, with D perhaps matching TRBD1 (5 bases). The CDR3 runs 16 residues. V was cut by 6 bases and J by 0 bases, with 15 bases left in between. The CDR3 spells CASSGTGQHSGNTIYF. The CDR3 DNA reads TGTGCCAGCAGCGGTACGGGGCAGCACTCTGGAAACACCATATATTTT.

In its sample, this clonotype was seen many times. The genes are TRBV6-5 and TRBJ2-3; TRBD1 aligns across 9 bases. CDR3 size: 14 residues. Germline V gene sequence: CDR1 MNHEY, CDR2 SVGAGI. V gave up 4 bases and J gave up 3 bases; unmatched junction bases: 2. The CDR3 coding sequence is TGTGCCAGCAGTTTACAGGGGGCAACAGATACGCAGTATTTT. Its translation is CASSLQGATDTQYF.

This clonotype was recorded many times. This chain links TRBV21-1 with TRBJ2-1; TRBD1, the table's D call, lacks a check against the DNA. TRBV21-1 is flagged as a pseudogene. The CDR3 sequence is 18 residues long. As DNA, the CDR3 is TGTGCCAGCAGCACCCACAACCTTCCCGTCTCGACCTACAATGAGCAGTTCTTC. This gives the protein CASSTHNLPVSTYNEQFF.

This clonotype was counted many times. This rearrangement joins TRBV7-9 to TRBJ2-3; a weak D match, TRBD1 (6 bases). CDR1 SEHNR and CDR2 FQNEAQ come from the germline V gene (reference sequence). Deletions cut 7 bases from V and 2 bases from J, with 13 bases between. CDR3 length equals 14 residues. This CDR3 is CASTPGQPTDTQYF. As DNA, the CDR3 is TGTGCCAGCACCCCGGGACAACCCACAGATACGCAGTATTTT.

This clonotype was detected a few times. This chain joins TRBV11-2 and TRBJ2-7, with D unresolved. The CDR3 runs 15 residues. The germline gives CDR1 SGHAT, CDR2 FQNNGV. Trimming left V 5 bases short and J 3 bases short, with 17 bases between. The CDR3 DNA sequence: TGTGCCAGCAGCGTTGACCCCTCACATCTCTACGAGCAGTACGTC. As protein: CASSVDPSHLYEQYV.

The V and J genes are TRBV29-1 and TRBJ1-4; 7 nucleotides line up with TRBD1. The CDR3 totals 13 residues. J lost 3 bases, V lost 4 bases, and 2 bases had no gene match. Looked up from germline, CDR1 is SQVTM and CDR2 is ANQGSEA. The CDR3 loop is CSVARGANEKLFF. The CDR3 DNA is TGCAGCGTTGCCAGGGGGGCTAATGAAAAACTGTTTTTT.

This clonotype appeared many times. The chain combines TRBV9 with TRBJ1-6, with 9 bases aligning to TRBD1. Germline V gene sequence: CDR1 SGDLS, CDR2 YYNGEE. This CDR3 spans 16 amino acids. The V segment lost 4 bases and the J segment 6 bases; nucleotides outside the gene matches: 8. The CDR3 loop reads CASSPERQGVNSPLHF. In DNA form, the CDR3 reads TGTGCCAGCAGCCCCGAGAGACAGGGGGTTAATTCACCCCTCCACTTT.

Note on this clonotype: Mismatch with germline at one junction end may stem from a read error. The chain is built from TRBV11-2 and TRBJ2-7; tentative D call: TRBD2 (7 bases). Germline V lookup: CDR1 SGHAT, CDR2 FQNNGV. The CDR3 has 11 amino acids. CDR3 sequence reads: CASRTSGTFLF. DNA of the CDR3: TGTGCCAGCAGAACCAGCGGGACATTTTTATTC.

In this sample, this clonotype turned up many times. The chain recombines TRBV7-9 with TRBJ2-5; no reliable D call. V dropped 1 base and J dropped 1 base, with 7 bases sitting between them. CDR3 length: 14 residues. The germline CDR1 and CDR2 sequences are SEHNR and FQNEAQ (reference sequence). CDR3 DNA sequence: TGTGCCAGCAGCTTAGTAGGGCTCCAAGAGACCCAGTACTTC. This sequence encodes CASSLVGLQETQYF.